The 20 T cell receptor beta chains below all came from one sample that was sequenced in a study of OX40 agonist ivuxolimab in advanced cancers. TCRdb's table, derived via immunoSEQ multiplex PCR, lists solely in-frame clones and lacks some. Of about 64,000 clones detected, around 89% appear once; the ten largest clones hold roughly 0.67%. The sequencing here drew on CD4+ or CD8+ T cells sorted from blood, taken in a trial of the OX40 agonist ivuxolimab. These receptors were obtained from an adult with an advanced solid tumor such as melanoma, head and neck, liver or kidney cancer.

This chain joins TRBV4-2 and TRBJ2-5; D possibly corresponds to TRBD2 (5 bases). The length of the CDR3 is 15 residues. Germline CDR1 and CDR2: LGHNA and YNFKEQ. Trimming cost V 5 bases and J 2 bases, with 15 bases left between them. The CDR3 DNA sequence: TGTGCCAGCAGCGAAGTCGGAGGACGGCAAGAGACCCAGTACTTC. It translates to CASSEVGGRQETQYF.

This clone was observed a few times. The V and J genes are TRBV6-6 and TRBJ2-6; D remains unclear. Germline assignment: CDR1 MNHNY and CDR2 SVGAGI (reference sequence). V was cut by 2 bases and J by 2 bases, with 10 bases left in between. CDR3 length: 16 residues. In DNA form, the CDR3 reads TGTGCCAGCAGTTACACCCACGGTACTGGGGCCAACGTCCTGACTTTC. This gives the protein CASSYTHGTGANVLTF.

The genes are TRBV7-9 and TRBJ2-7; D remains ambiguous. Deletions cut 5 bases from V and 0 bases from J, with 11 bases between. CDR1 SEHNR and CDR2 FQNEAQ come from the germline V gene (reference sequence). This CDR3 spans 14 amino acids. The CDR3 loop reads CASSIGLSSYEQYF. Here the CDR3 DNA reads TGTGCCAGCAGCATCGGATTAAGCTCCTACGAGCAGTACTTC.

This chain links TRBV7-2 with TRBJ2-1; 10 positions match TRBD2. The CDR3 extends over 17 amino acids. The ends lost 8 bases at V and 10 bases at J; junction bases unmatched: 20. Germline-derived CDR1 and CDR2 are SGHTA and FQGNSA. CDR3 in amino acids: CASARRHWSSGGQEQFF. CDR3 DNA sequence: TGTGCCAGCGCGCGCAGGCATTGGTCTAGCGGGGGCCAAGAGCAGTTCTTC.

This clone was seen once. The chain has TRBV5-3 and TRBJ2-7; maybe TRBD2 (6 bases). TRBV5-3 is placed among ORFs of uncertain function. V was pared by 2 bases and J by 1 base, with 16 bases between. The CDR3 loop spans 16 amino acids. The CDR3 here is CARSFLWGRKSYEQYF. Written as DNA, the CDR3 is TGTGCCAGAAGCTTCCTTTGGGGGAGGAAGTCCTACGAGCAGTACTTC.

By share, this clone ranks as medium-sized. The chain has TRBV10-3 and TRBJ1-2; D is undetermined. Germline CDR1 is ENHRY and CDR2 is SYGVKD. The CDR3 is 12 amino acids. Trimming left V 2 bases short and J 5 bases short, with 6 bases between. CDR3 sequence reads: CAISEPGYGYTF. The CDR3 DNA reads TGTGCCATCAGTGAGCCCGGTTATGGCTACACCTTC.

This CDR3 is CASSLIGQGEGQPQHF. As DNA, the CDR3 is TGCGCCAGCAGCTTGATAGGACAGGGTGAGGGTCAGCCCCAGCATTTT. J is TRBJ1-5 and V is TRBV5-1; 8 positions agree with TRBD1. This CDR3 has 16 amino acids. Germline CDR1 is SGHRS and CDR2 is YFSETQ. V gave up 1 base and J gave up 6 bases; unmatched junction bases: 9. The full variable domain, rest sourced from reference TRBV5-1 and TRBJ1-5, is KAGVTQTPRYLIKTRGQQVTLSCSPISGHRSVSWYQQTPGQGLQFLFEYFSETQRNKGNFPGRFSGRQFSNSRSEMNVSTLELGDSALYLCASSLIGQGEGQPQHFGDGTRLSIL.

The chain combines TRBV19 with TRBJ1-1; D not resolved. The CDR3 runs 13 residues. From germline, CDR1 is LNHDA and CDR2 SQIVND (reference sequence). V shed 5 bases and J shed 3 bases, with 10 bases lying between them. This CDR3 is CASSSVWDTEAFF. Here the CDR3 DNA reads TGTGCCAGTAGTTCGGTGTGGGACACTGAAGCTTTCTTT.

The J gene is TRBJ2-7, the V gene TRBV5-1; maybe TRBD1 (7 bases). The CDR3 is made up of 15 amino acids. CDR1 is SGHRS and CDR2 is YFSETQ in the germline V gene. V lost 4 bases, J lost 2 bases, and 16 bases lay in between. CDR3 in amino acids: CASSPGQGGPYEQYF. In DNA form, the CDR3 reads TGCGCCAGCAGCCCCGGGCAGGGGGGACCCTACGAGCAGTACTTC.

The gene calls are TRBV9 and TRBJ2-5, with a tentative D call TRBD1 (5 bases). This CDR3 is built from 13 residues. Looked up from germline, CDR1 is SGDLS and CDR2 is YYNGEE. Trimming left V 4 bases short and J 0 bases short, with 7 bases between. CDR3 protein: CASSRTYQETQYF. CDR3 DNA sequence: TGTGCCAGCAGCCGGACATACCAAGAGACCCAGTACTTC.

The chain recombines TRBV6-5 with TRBJ2-1; D unresolved. The CDR3 extends over 11 amino acids. CDR1 and CDR2 (germline): MNHEY, SVGAGI. Trimming cost V 5 bases and J 7 bases, with 6 bases left between them. CDR3 region: CASSRKNEQFF. DNA of the CDR3: TGTGCCAGCAGTAGAAAGAATGAGCAGTTCTTC.

The J gene is TRBJ2-7, the V gene TRBV5-1, with unresolved D. The CDR3 sequence is 14 residues long. Between the trimmed V and J ends, which lost 4 bases and 2 bases, there was a span of 13 bases. CDR1 and CDR2 (germline): SGHRS, YFSETQ. DNA of the CDR3: TGCGCCAGCAGCGACCCGGGCGAGACCTACGAGCAGTACTTC. As protein: CASSDPGETYEQYF.

The CDR3 is CASKRGWTGTSYEQYF. The CDR3 nucleotides read TGTGCCAGCAAAAGGGGATGGACAGGGACCTCCTACGAGCAGTACTTC. The chain is built from TRBV2 and TRBJ2-7, with 8 bases identical to TRBD1. Losses at the gene ends were 7 bases for V and 0 bases for J; bases not matched to a gene: 11. The CDR3 runs 16 residues. Germline V gene data show CDR1 as SNHLY and CDR2 as FYNNEI.

The chain couples TRBV11-2 to TRBJ1-1; 8 bases match TRBD1. CDR3 length: 14 residues. V gave up 1 base and J gave up 3 bases; unmatched junction bases: 1. Germline V gives CDR1 SGHAT, CDR2 FQNNGV. In DNA form, the CDR3 reads TGTGCCAGCAGCTTAGGGGACAGGTACACTGAAGCTTTCTTT. Protein: CASSLGDRYTEAFF.

The chain is built from TRBV6-1 and TRBJ2-7; D is possibly TRBD2 (6 bases). Trimming took off 1 base at V and 0 bases at J, with 10 bases between the two ends. The germline gives CDR1 MNHNS, CDR2 SASEGT. The CDR3 is 15 residues long. The DNA for the CDR3 is TGTGCCAGCAGTGAAGAATACGGGAGCTCCTACGAGCAGTACTTC. Translated, it gives CASSEEYGSSYEQYF.

Written as DNA, the CDR3 is TGTGCCAGCAGTTTGGGGGCAGGGCCGGGCAATCAGCCCCAGCATTTT. It is translated as CASSLGAGPGNQPQHF. The chain links TRBV28 to TRBJ1-5, with D possibly TRBD1 on 6 matching bases. Deletions cut 3 bases from V and 2 bases from J, with 14 bases between. CDR1 MDHEN and CDR2 SYDVKM come from the germline V gene. CDR3 length: 16 amino acids.

The chain employs TRBV30 and TRBJ1-2; no clear D. The CDR3 runs to 12 residues. Per germline, CDR1 GTSNPN and CDR2 SVGIG (reference sequence). V lost 0 bases and J lost 10, with 12 bases in between. CDR3 in DNA: TGTGCCTGGAGTGTAGGTCAGCGGGACTACACCTTC. Its protein is CAWSVGQRDYTF.

Note on this clone: One end of the junction fails to match germline, which may point to a read error. Other DNA variants within this sample encode the same CDR3. The chain is built from TRBV6-5 and TRBJ1-2; D gene ambiguous. Germline V gene sequence: CDR1 MNHEY, CDR2 SVGAGI. The CDR3 is 15 residues long. The CDR3 bases are TGCGCCAGCAGTCCTTTGGACGGGTTATCATATGGCTACACCTTC. Its translation: CASSPLDGLSYGYTF.

This chain links TRBV5-1 with TRBJ2-3, with a possible D match to TRBD1 (6 bases). The CDR3 runs to 15 residues. CDR1 is SGHRS and CDR2 is YFSETQ in the germline V gene. Between the trimmed V and J ends, which lost 4 bases and 1 base, there was a span of 13 bases. CDR3 sequence reads: CASSPQGAGTDTQYF. CDR3 nucleotides: TGCGCCAGCAGCCCACAGGGTGCGGGCACAGATACGCAGTATTTT.

The chain has TRBV7-6 and TRBJ2-3; tentatively, D is TRBD2 (5 bases). V was pared by 5 bases and J by 8 bases, with 14 bases between. This CDR3 contains 13 residues. Germline assignment: CDR1 SGHVS and CDR2 FNYEAQ. The CDR3 loop is CASSPLTAGTQYF. The CDR3 nucleotides read TGTGCCAGCAGCCCGCTTACGGCGGGTACGCAGTATTTT.